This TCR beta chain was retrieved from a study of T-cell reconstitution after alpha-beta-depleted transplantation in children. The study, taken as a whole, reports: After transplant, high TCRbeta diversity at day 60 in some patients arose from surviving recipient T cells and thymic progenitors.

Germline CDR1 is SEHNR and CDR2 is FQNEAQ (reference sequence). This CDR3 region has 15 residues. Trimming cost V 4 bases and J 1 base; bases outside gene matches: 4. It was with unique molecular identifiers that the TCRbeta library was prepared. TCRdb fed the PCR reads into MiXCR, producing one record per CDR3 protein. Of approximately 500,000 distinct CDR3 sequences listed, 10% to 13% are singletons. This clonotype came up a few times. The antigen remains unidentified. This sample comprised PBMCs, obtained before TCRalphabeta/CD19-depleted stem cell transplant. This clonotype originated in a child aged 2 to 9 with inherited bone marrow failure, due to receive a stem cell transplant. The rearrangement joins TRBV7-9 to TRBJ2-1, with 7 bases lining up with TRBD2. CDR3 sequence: CASSYGLGSYNEQFF. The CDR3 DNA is TGTGCCAGCAGCTACGGACTAGGGTCCTACAATGAGCAGTTCTTC.